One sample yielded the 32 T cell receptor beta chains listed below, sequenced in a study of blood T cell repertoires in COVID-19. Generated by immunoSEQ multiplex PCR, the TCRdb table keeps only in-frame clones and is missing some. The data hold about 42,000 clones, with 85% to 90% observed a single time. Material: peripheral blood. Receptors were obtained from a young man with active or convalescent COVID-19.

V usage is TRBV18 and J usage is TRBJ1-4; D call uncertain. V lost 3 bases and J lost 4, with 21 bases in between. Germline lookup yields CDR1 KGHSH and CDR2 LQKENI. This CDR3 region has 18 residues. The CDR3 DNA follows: TGTGCCAGCTCACCGGTCCCGCTACAGAACGGCCTTAATGAAAAACTGTTTTTT. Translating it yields CASSPVPLQNGLNEKLFF.

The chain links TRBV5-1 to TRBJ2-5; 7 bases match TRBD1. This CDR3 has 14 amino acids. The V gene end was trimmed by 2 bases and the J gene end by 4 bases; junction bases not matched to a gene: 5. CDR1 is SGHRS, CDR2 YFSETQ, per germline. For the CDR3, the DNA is TGCGCCAGCAGCTTCGACAGGGCCAGAGAGACCCAGTACTTC. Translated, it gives CASSFDRARETQYF.

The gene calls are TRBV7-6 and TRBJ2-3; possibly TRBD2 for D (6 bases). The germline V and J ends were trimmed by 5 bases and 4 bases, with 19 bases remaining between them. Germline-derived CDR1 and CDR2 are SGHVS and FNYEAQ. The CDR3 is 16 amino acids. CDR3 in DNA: TGTGCCAGCAGCCCAAGCGGGCCGGTGGCGGCAGATACGCAGTATTTT. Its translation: CASSPSGPVAADTQYF.

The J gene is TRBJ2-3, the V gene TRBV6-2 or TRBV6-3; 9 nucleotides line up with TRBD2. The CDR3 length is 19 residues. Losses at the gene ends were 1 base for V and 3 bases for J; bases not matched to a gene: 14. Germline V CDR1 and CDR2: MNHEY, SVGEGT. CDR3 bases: TGTGCCAGCAGTTACTTTAGCGGGAGCGGGTCTTGGGGAACAGATACGCAGTATTTT. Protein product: CASSYFSGSGSWGTDTQYF.

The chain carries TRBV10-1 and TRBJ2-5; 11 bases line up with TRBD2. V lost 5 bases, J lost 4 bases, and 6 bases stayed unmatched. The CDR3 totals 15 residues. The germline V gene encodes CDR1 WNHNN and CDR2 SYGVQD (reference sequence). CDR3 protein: CASSIAGGPGETQYF. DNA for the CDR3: TGCGCCAGCAGTATAGCGGGAGGGCCAGGAGAGACCCAGTACTTC.

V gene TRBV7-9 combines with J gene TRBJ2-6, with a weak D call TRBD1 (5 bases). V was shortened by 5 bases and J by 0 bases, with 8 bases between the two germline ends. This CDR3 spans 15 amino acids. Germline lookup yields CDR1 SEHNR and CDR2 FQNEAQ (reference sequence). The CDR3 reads CASSVQGSGANVLTF. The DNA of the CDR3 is TGTGCCAGCAGCGTTCAGGGCTCTGGGGCCAACGTCCTGACTTTC.

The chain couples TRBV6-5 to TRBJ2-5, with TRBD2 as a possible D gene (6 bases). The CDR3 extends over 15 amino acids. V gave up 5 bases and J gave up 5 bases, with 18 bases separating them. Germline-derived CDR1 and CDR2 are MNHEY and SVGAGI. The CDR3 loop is CASSRELGWGETQYF. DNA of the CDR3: TGTGCCAGCAGTCGGGAGCTCGGCTGGGGGGAGACCCAGTACTTC.

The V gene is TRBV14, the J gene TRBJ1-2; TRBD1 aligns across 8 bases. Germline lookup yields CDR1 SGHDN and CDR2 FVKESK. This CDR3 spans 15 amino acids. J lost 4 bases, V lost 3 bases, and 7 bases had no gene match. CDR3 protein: CASSHTTGALYGYTF. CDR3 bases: TGTGCCAGCAGCCATACGACAGGGGCCCTCTATGGCTACACCTTC.

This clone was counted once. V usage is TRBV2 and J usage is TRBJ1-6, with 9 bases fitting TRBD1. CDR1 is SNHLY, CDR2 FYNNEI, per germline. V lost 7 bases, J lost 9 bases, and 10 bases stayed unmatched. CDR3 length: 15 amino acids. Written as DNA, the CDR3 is TGTGCCAGCACCGAAGGACAGGGGAAATTTTCACCCCTCCACTTT. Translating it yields CASTEGQGKFSPLHF.

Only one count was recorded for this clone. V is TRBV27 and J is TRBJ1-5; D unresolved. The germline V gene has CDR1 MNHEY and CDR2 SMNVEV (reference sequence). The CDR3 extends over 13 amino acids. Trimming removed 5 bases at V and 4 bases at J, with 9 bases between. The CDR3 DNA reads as TGTGCCAGCAGTCCTAGCGGTAATCAGCCCCAGCATTTT. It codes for CASSPSGNQPQHF.

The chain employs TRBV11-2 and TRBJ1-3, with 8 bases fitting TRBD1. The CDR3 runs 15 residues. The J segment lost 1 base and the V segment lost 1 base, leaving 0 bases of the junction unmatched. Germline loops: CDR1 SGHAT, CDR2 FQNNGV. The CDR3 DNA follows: TGTGCCAGCAGCTTAGGGACAGGGTCTGGAAACACCATATATTTT. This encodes CASSLGTGSGNTIYF.

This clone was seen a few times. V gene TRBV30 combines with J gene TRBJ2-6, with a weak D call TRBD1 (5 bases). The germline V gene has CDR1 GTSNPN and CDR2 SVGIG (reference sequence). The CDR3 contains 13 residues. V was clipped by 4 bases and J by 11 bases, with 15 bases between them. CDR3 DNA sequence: TGTGCCTGGACCTCCAAGGGGTTACACGTCCTGACTTTC. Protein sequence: CAWTSKGLHVLTF. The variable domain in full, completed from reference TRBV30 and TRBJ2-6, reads SQTIHQWPATLVQPVGSPLSLECTVEGTSNPNLYWYRQAAGRGLQLLFYSVGIGQISSEVPQNLSASRPQDRQFILSSKKLLLSDSGFYLCAWTSKGLHVLTFGAGSRLTVL.

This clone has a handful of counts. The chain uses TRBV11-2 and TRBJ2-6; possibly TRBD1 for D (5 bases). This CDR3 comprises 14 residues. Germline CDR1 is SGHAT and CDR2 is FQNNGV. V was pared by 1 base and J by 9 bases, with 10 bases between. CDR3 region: CASSLVVRGNVLTF. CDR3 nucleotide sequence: TGTGCCAGCAGCTTAGTAGTAAGGGGCAACGTCCTGACTTTC.

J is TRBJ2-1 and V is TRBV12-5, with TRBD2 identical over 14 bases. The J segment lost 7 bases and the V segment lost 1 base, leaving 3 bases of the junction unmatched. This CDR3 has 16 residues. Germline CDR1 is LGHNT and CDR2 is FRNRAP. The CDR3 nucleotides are TGTGCTAGTGGTTTGGGTGGGACTAGCGGGAGAAATGAGCAGTTCTTC. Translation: CASGLGGTSGRNEQFF.

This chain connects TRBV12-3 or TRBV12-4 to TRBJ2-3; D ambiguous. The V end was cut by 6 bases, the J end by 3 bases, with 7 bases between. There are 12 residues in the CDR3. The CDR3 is CASSRQTDTQYF. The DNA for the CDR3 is TGTGCCAGCAGCCGCCAGACAGATACGCAGTATTTT.

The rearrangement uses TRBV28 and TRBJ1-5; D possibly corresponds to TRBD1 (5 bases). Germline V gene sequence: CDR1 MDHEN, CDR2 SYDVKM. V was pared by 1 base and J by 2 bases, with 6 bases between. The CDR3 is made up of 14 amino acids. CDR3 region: CASSLSTGNQPQHF. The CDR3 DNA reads TGTGCCAGCAGTTTATCGACAGGCAATCAGCCCCAGCATTTT.

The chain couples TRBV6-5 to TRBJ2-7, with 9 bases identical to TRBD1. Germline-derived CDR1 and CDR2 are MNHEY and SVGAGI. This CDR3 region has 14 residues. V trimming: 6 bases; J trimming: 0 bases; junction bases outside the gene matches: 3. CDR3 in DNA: TGTGCCAGCAGCGCGACAGGGGGCTCCTACGAGCAGTACTTC. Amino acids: CASSATGGSYEQYF.

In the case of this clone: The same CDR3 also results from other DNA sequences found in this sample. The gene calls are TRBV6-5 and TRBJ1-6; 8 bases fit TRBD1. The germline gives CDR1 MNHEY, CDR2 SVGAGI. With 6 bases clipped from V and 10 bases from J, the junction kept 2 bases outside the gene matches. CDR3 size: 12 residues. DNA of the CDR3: TGTGCCAGCAGGGACAGGGACTCACCCCTCCACTTT. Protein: CASRDRDSPLHF.

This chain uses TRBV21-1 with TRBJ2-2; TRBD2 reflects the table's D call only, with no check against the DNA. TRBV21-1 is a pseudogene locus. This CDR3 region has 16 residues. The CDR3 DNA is TGTGCCAGCAGAGGGAGGGTCAGCGGGGTCACCGGGGAGCTGTTTTTT. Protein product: CASRGRVSGVTGELFF.

Here the CDR3 DNA reads TGTGCCAGTAGTATAGAGCGGAGCGGGCAGCCCCAGCATTTT. Residues: CASSIERSGQPQHF. The rearrangement uses TRBV19 and TRBJ1-5, with unresolved D. The CDR3 covers 14 residues. Germline V gene lookup returns CDR1 LNHDA and CDR2 SQIVND (reference sequence). With 0 bases removed from V and 7 bases from J, the gap between germline ends came to 10 bases. Filled out from reference TRBV19 and TRBJ1-5, the complete variable domain reads DGGITQSPKYLFRKEGQNVTLSCEQNLNHDAMYWYRQDPGQGLRLIYYSQIVNDFQKGDIAEGYSVSREKKESFPLTVTSAQKNPTAFYLCASSIERSGQPQHFGDGTRLSIL.

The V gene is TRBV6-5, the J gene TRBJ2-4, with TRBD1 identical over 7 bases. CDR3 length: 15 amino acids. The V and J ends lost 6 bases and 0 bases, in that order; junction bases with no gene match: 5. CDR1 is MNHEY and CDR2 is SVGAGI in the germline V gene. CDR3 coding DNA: TGTGCCAGCAGAGACAGGGACCTAGCCAAAAACATTCAGTACTTC. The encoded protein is CASRDRDLAKNIQYF.

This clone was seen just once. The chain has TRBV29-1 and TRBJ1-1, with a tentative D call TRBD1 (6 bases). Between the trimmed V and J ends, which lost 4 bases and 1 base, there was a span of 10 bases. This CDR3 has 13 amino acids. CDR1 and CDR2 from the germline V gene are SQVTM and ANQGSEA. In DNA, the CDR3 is TGCAGCGTTGTTGACAGGAAGAACACTGAAGCTTTCTTT. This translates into CSVVDRKNTEAFF.

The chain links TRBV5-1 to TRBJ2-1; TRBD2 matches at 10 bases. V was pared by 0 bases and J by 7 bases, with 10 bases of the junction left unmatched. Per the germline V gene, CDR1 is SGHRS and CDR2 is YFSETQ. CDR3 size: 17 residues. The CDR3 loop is CASSLVGSGRMGNEQFF. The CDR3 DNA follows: TGCGCCAGCAGCTTGGTTGGTAGCGGGAGGATGGGAAATGAGCAGTTCTTC.

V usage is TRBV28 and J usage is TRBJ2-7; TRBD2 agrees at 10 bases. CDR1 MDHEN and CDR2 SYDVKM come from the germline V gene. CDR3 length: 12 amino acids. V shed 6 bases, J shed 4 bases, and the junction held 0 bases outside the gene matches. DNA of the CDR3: TGTGCCAGCAGGACTAGCGGGTACGAGCAGTACTTC. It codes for CASRTSGYEQYF. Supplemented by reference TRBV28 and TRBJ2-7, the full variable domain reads DVKVTQSSRYLVKRTGEKVFLECVQDMDHENMFWYRQDPGLGLRLIYFSYDVKMKEKGDIPEGYSVSREKKERFSLILESASTNQTSMYLCASRTSGYEQYFGPGTRLTVT.

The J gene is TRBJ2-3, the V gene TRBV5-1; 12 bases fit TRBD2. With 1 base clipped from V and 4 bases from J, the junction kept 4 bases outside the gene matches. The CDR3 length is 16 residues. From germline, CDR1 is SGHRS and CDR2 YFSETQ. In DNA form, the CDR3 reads TGCGCCAGCAGCTTGATCCCTAGCGGGGGGGCAGATACGCAGTATTTT. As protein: CASSLIPSGGADTQYF. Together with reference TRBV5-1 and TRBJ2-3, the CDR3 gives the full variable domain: KAGVTQTPRYLIKTRGQQVTLSCSPISGHRSVSWYQQTPGQGLQFLFEYFSETQRNKGNFPGRFSGRQFSNSRSEMNVSTLELGDSALYLCASSLIPSGGADTQYFGPGTRLTVL.

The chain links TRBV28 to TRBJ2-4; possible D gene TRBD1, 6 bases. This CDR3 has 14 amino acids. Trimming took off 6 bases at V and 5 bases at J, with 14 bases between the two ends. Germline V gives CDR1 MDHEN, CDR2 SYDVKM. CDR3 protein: CASRTGFGQNIQYF. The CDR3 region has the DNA TGTGCCAGCAGAACAGGGTTTGGGCAAAACATTCAGTACTTC.

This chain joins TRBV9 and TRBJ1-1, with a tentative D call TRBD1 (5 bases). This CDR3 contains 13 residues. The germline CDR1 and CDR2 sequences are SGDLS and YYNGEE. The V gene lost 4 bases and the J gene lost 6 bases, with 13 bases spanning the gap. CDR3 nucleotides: TGTGCCAGCAGCCCTTCGGGGGTCTCTGAAGCTTTCTTT. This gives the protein CASSPSGVSEAFF.

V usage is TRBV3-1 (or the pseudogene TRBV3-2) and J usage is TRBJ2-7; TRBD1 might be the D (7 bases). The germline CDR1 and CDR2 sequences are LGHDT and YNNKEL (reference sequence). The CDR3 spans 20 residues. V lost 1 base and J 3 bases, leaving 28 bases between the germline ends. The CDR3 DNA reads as TGTGCCAGCAGCCAAGTATCCGCGGGAACATCCGGGACAGTCGTCTACGAGCAGTACGTC. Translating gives CASSQVSAGTSGTVVYEQYV.

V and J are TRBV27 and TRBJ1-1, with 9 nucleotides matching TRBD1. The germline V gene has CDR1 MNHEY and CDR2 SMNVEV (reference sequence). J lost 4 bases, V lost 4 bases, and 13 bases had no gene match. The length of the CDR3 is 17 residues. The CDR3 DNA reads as TGTGCCAGCAGTTCCGGACAGGGGCCATTCCCGACCACTGAAGCTTTCTTT. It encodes CASSSGQGPFPTTEAFF.

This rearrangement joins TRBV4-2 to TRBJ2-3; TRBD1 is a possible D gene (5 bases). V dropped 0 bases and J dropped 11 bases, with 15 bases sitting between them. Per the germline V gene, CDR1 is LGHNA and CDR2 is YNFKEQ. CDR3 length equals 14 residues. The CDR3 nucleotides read TGTGCCAGCAGCCAAGATGCCAGGGATGTGCTGCAGTATTTT. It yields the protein CASSQDARDVLQYF.

The CDR3 DNA sequence: TGCGCCAGCAGCCCCCGGACTAGGGATGGGGAGACCCAGTACTTC. This translates into CASSPRTRDGETQYF. V and J are TRBV5-1 and TRBJ2-5, with 7 bases fitting TRBD2. Germline CDR1 is SGHRS and CDR2 is YFSETQ. V trimming: 4 bases; J trimming: 5 bases; junction bases outside the gene matches: 11. The CDR3 has 15 residues.

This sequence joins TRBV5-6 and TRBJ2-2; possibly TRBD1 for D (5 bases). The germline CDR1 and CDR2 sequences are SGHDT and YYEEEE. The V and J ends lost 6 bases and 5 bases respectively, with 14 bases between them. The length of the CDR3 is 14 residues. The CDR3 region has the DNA TGTGCCAGCACCTCGTGGGGCTTGACCGGGGAGCTGTTTTTT. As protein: CASTSWGLTGELFF.